These T cell receptor beta chains were read from a single sample in a study of early T cells in non-severe SARS-CoV-2 infection. TCRdb fed the 5' RACE reads into MiXCR, producing one record per CDR3 protein. This table holds more than 35,000 distinct CDR3 sequences, about 5% found once. The sequencing sample was made of whole blood. Source of these receptors: an adult who was a healthcare worker with PCR-confirmed SARS-CoV-2 infection or an uninfected control (not recorded which). CDR3s include the opening cysteine and the closing phenylalanine or tryptophan. The D gene is left open where the match is weak. For some rows the clone size is stated as once, few or many, or as a class when expanded; others skip it.

clone size: many
V gene: TRBV15
D gene: .
J gene: TRBJ1-2
CDR3 protein: CATSRVGGIDGYTF
CDR3 DNA: TGTGCCACCAGCAGAGTCGGGGGAATTGATGGCTACACCTTC

clone size: many
V gene: TRBV5-6
D gene: .
J gene: TRBJ2-2
CDR3 protein: CASSFTTGELFF
CDR3 DNA: TGTGCCAGCAGCTTTACCACCGGGGAGCTGTTTTTT

clone size: many
V gene: TRBV7-8
D gene: TRBD2
J gene: TRBJ2-7
CDR3 protein: CASSLSQTSGGIYEQYF
CDR3 DNA: TGTGCCAGCAGCTTGTCCCAGACTAGCGGGGGAATTTACGAGCAGTACTTC

clone size: many
V gene: TRBV7-9
D gene: .
J gene: TRBJ2-3
CDR3 protein: CASSPPGRTDTQYF
CDR3 DNA: TGTGCCAGCAGCCCACCTGGGCGCACAGATACGCAGTATTTT

clone size: many
V gene: TRBV3-1
D gene: TRBD1
J gene: TRBJ2-7
CDR3 protein: CASSHEGGTGALFWNEQYF
CDR3 DNA: TGTGCCAGCAGCCACGAAGGTGGGACAGGGGCGTTATTTTGGAACGAGCAGTACTTC

clone size: many
V gene: TRBV12-3/TRBV12-4
D gene: .
J gene: TRBJ2-3
CDR3 protein: CASSLGQGNTDTQYF
CDR3 DNA: TGTGCCAGCAGTTTGGGGCAGGGGAACACAGATACGCAGTATTTT

clone size: many
V gene: TRBV25-1
D gene: .
J gene: TRBJ2-7
CDR3 protein: CASSLGTIYEQYF
CDR3 DNA: TGTGCCAGCAGCCTTGGGACAATCTACGAGCAGTACTTC

clone size: many
V gene: TRBV13
D gene: TRBD2
J gene: TRBJ2-7
CDR3 protein: CASSPGTSGVQREQYF
CDR3 DNA: TGTGCCAGCAGCCCCGGGACTAGCGGGGTGCAACGCGAGCAGTACTTC

clone size: many
V gene: TRBV19
D gene: TRBD1
J gene: TRBJ1-2
CDR3 protein: CASSLDRDRGYGYTF
CDR3 DNA: TGTGCCAGTAGTCTGGACCGGGACAGGGGGTATGGCTACACCTTC

clone size: many
V gene: TRBV20-1
D gene: TRBD1
J gene: TRBJ1-1
CDR3 protein: CSAASPGGKTEAFF
CDR3 DNA: TGCAGTGCCGCCTCTCCAGGGGGGAAAACTGAAGCTTTCTTT

clone size: many
V gene: TRBV5-1
D gene: .
J gene: TRBJ1-5
CDR3 protein: CASKEGSNSNQPQHF
CDR3 DNA: TGCGCCAGCAAGGAAGGGTCGAACAGCAATCAGCCCCAGCATTTT

clone size: many
V gene: TRBV6-4
D gene: TRBD2
J gene: TRBJ2-1
CDR3 protein: CASSASASGVMFF
CDR3 DNA: TGTGCCAGCAGCGCCTCCGCCAGCGGGGTAATGTTCTTC

clone size: many
V gene: TRBV7-6
D gene: .
J gene: TRBJ2-3
CDR3 protein: CASSLSSPQGTDTQYF
CDR3 DNA: TGTGCCAGCAGCTTATCTTCCCCCCAGGGCACAGATACGCAGTATTTT

clone size: many
V gene: TRBV12-3/TRBV12-4
D gene: .
J gene: TRBJ2-1
CDR3 protein: CASSSYRNEQFF
CDR3 DNA: TGTGCCAGCAGTTCTTATCGCAATGAGCAGTTCTTC

clone size: many
V gene: TRBV29-1
D gene: .
J gene: TRBJ2-1
CDR3 protein: CSVVLDHSYNEQFF
CDR3 DNA: TGCAGCGTTGTCTTAGACCACTCCTACAATGAGCAGTTCTTC

clone size: .
V gene: TRBV5-1
D gene: TRBD1
J gene: TRBJ2-7
CDR3 protein: CASSWDRTGYEQYF
CDR3 DNA: TGCGCCAGCAGCTGGGACAGGACTGGATACGAGCAGTACTTC

clone size: .
V gene: TRBV2
D gene: .
J gene: TRBJ1-2
CDR3 protein: CATPERGNYGYAF
CDR3 DNA: TGTGCCACCCCCGAGAGGGGTAACTATGGCTACGCCTTC

clone size: .
V gene: TRBV29-1
D gene: .
J gene: TRBJ1-1
CDR3 protein: CSVENLAEAFF
CDR3 DNA: TGCAGCGTTGAAAATCTGGCTGAAGCTTTCTTT

clone size: many
V gene: TRBV5-6
D gene: TRBD2
J gene: TRBJ2-1
CDR3 protein: CASSSRTSPYNEQFF
CDR3 DNA: TGTGCCAGCAGCTCTAGGACTAGCCCCTACAATGAGCAGTTCTTC

clone size: many
V gene: TRBV25-1
D gene: .
J gene: TRBJ2-7
CDR3 protein: CASSVQGRRDF
CDR3 DNA: TGTGCCAGCAGTGTGCAGGGGCGGCGTGACTTC

clone size: .
V gene: TRBV30
D gene: .
J gene: TRBJ1-2
CDR3 protein: CAWSALRGGENGYTF
CDR3 DNA: TGTGCCTGGAGTGCTTTGAGGGGTGGTGAGAATGGCTACACCTTC

clone size: .
V gene: TRBV5-5
D gene: TRBD1
J gene: TRBJ1-1
CDR3 protein: CASSWGQMNTEAFF
CDR3 DNA: TGTGCCAGCAGCTGGGGACAGATGAACACTGAAGCTTTCTTT

clone size: many
V gene: TRBV6-6
D gene: .
J gene: TRBJ2-7
CDR3 protein: CASRDGGGEGEQYF
CDR3 DNA: TGTGCCAGCCGCGACGGAGGGGGAGAAGGCGAGCAGTACTTC

clone size: many
V gene: TRBV10-3
D gene: .
J gene: TRBJ1-6
CDR3 protein: CAISGQLTANSPLHF
CDR3 DNA: TGTGCCATCAGTGGCCAACTTACTGCTAACTCACCCCTCCACTTT

clone size: many
V gene: TRBV6-1
D gene: .
J gene: TRBJ1-5
CDR3 protein: CASSPTSRSLYQPQHF
CDR3 DNA: TGTGCCAGCAGCCCGACCTCTCGTTCCCTCTATCAGCCCCAGCATTTT

clone size: many
V gene: TRBV20-1
D gene: .
J gene: TRBJ2-2
CDR3 protein: CSAHFTGELFF
CDR3 DNA: TGCAGTGCTCACTTCACCGGGGAGCTGTTTTTT

clone size: many
V gene: TRBV4-1
D gene: .
J gene: TRBJ1-1
CDR3 protein: CASSHPARNTEAFF
CDR3 DNA: TGCGCCAGCAGCCACCCCGCCAGGAACACTGAAGCTTTCTTT

clone size: .
V gene: TRBV4-2
D gene: .
J gene: TRBJ2-3
CDR3 protein: CASRSGVGTDTQYF
CDR3 DNA: TGTGCCAGCAGGTCGGGGGTTGGCACAGATACGCAGTATTTT

clone size: many
V gene: TRBV6-6
D gene: .
J gene: TRBJ1-6
CDR3 protein: CASSLQNSPLHF
CDR3 DNA: TGTGCCAGCAGCCTACAGAATTCACCCCTCCACTTT

clone size: many
V gene: TRBV4-1
D gene: .
J gene: TRBJ2-3
CDR3 protein: CASSPVAGAGDTQYF
CDR3 DNA: TGCGCCAGCAGCCCGGTGGCGGGGGCCGGGGATACGCAGTATTTT

clone size: .
V gene: TRBV30
D gene: .
J gene: TRBJ2-1
CDR3 protein: CAWSVQEIEQFF
CDR3 DNA: TGTGCCTGGAGTGTACAAGAGATTGAGCAGTTCTTC